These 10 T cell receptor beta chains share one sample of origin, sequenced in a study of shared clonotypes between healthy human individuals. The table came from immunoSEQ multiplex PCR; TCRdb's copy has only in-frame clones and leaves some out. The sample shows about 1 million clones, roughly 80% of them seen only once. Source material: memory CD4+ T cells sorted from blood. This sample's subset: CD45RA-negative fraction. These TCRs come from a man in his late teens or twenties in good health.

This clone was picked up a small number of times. Here the CDR3 DNA reads TGTGCCAGCTCACCGGGACAGGGAGACGAAAAACTGTTTTTT. It codes for CASSPGQGDEKLFF. The chain links TRBV18 to TRBJ1-4; 9 bases are a match to TRBD1. Trimming removed 3 bases from V and 8 bases from J; junction bases left unmatched: 4. Germline V gene data show CDR1 as KGHSH and CDR2 as LQKENI. The CDR3 is 14 amino acids.

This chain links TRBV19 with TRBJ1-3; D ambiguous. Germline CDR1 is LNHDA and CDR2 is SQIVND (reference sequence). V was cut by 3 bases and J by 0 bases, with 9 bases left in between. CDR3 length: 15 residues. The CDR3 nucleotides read TGTGCCAGTAGTATGGCCCAGGCCTCTGGAAACACCATATATTTT. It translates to CASSMAQASGNTIYF.

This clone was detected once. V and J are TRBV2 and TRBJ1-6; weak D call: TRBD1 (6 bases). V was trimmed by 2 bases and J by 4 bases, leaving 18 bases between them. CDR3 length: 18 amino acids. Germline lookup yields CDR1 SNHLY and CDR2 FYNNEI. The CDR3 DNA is TGTGCCAGCAGTGAAACCAGGGGTCAAATTACTTATAATTCACCCCTCCACTTT. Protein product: CASSETRGQITYNSPLHF.

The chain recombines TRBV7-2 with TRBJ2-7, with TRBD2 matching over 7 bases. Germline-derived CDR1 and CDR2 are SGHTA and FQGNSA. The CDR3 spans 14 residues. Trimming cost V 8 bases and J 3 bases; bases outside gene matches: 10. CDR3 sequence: CASAREAGLYEQYF. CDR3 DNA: TGTGCCAGCGCCCGGGAGGCGGGCCTCTACGAGCAGTACTTC.

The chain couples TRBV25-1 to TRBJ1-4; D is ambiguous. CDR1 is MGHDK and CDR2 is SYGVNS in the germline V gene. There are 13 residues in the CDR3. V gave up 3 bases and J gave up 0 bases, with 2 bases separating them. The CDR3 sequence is CASSDSTNEKLFF. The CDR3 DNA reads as TGTGCCAGCAGTGACTCAACTAATGAAAAACTGTTTTTT.

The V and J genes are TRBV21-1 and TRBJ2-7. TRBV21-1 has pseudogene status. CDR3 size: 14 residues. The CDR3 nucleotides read TGTGCCAGCGGACGACCCTTCGATCCCTACGAGCAGTACTTC. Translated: CASGRPFDPYEQYF.

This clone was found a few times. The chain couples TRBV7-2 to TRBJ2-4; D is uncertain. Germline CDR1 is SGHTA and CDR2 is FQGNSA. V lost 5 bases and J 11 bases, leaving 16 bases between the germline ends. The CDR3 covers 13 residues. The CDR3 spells CASSPRPYGVQYF. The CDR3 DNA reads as TGTGCCAGCAGCCCCCGTCCCTACGGTGTTCAGTACTTC.

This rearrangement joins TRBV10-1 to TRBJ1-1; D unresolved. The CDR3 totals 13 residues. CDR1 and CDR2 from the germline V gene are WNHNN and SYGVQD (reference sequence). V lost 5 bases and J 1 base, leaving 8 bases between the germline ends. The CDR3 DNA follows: TGCGCCAGCAGTCAGACCTCGAACACTGAAGCTTTCTTT. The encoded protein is CASSQTSNTEAFF.

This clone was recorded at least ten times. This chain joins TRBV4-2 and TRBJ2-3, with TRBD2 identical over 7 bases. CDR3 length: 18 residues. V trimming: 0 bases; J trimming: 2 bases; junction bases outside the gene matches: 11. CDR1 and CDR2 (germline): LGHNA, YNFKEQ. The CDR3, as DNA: TGTGCCAGCAGCCAAGATTTGAGTGGCGGGAGTGCCACAGATACGCAGTATTTT. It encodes CASSQDLSGGSATDTQYF.

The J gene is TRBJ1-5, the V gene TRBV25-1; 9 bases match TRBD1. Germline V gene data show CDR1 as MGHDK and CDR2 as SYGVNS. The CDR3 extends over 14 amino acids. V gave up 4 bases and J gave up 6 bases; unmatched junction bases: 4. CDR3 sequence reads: CASSVQGASQPQHF. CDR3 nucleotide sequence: TGTGCCAGCAGTGTACAGGGGGCGAGTCAGCCCCAGCATTTT.